This T cell receptor (beta chain) was captured by sequencing in a study of beta chain features in type 1 diabetes. Sequenced material consisted of expressed TCRB transcripts (all of the isolated RNA was reverse transcribed). Clones were sequenced by immunoSEQ multiplex PCR, and TCRdb holds only the in-frame ones, with some missing. The table shows fewer than 350,000 clones, with 15% to 20% occurring only once. Based on CD45RO/CCR7/CD25/CD127/CD95/CD27, CD4+ regulatory, stem cell-like memory, naive and central memory cells were sorted. This CDR3 has 12 amino acids. Germline values: CDR1 LGHNT, CDR2 FRNRAP. V gave up 1 base and J gave up 7 bases, with 7 bases separating them.

This sequence was found in a woman aged 18-29 years in good health. Sample: naive CD4+ T cells from blood. This sequence joins TRBV12-5 and TRBJ1-1; perhaps TRBD1 as D (5 bases). Here the CDR3 reads CASGLGQLEAFF. In nucleotides, the CDR3 is TGTGCTAGTGGTTTGGGACAGCTTGAAGCTTTCTTT.